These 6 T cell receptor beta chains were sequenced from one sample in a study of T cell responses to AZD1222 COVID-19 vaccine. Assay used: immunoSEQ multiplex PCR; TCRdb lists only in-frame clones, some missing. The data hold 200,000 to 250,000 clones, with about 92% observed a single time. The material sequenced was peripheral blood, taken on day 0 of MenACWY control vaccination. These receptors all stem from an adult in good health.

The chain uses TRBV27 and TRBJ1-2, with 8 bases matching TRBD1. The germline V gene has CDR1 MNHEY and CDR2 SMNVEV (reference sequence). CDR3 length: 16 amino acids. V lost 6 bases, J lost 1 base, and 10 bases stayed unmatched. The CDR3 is CASRRQGRGLNYGYTF. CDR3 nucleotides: TGTGCCAGCAGAAGACAGGGGAGGGGGCTTAACTATGGCTACACCTTC.

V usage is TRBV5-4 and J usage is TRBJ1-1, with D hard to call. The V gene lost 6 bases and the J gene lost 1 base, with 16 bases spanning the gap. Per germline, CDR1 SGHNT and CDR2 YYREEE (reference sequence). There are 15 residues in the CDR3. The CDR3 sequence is CASTPEVKRNTEAFF. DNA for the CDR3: TGTGCCAGCACCCCGGAGGTCAAGAGGAACACTGAAGCTTTCTTT.

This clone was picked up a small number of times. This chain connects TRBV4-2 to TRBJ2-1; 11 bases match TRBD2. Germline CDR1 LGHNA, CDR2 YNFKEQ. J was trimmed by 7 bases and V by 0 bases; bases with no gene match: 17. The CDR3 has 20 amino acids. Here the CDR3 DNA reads TGTGCCAGCAGCCAAGAATTTCGTCTATGGGCCGCTAGCGGGGGGAATGAGCAGTTCTTC. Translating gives CASSQEFRLWAASGGNEQFF.

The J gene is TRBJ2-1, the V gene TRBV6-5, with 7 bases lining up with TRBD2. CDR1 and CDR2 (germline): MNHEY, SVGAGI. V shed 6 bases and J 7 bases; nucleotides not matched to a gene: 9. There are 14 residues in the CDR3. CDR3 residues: CASRAAGVVNEQFF. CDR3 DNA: TGTGCCAGCAGGGCCGCGGGGGTCGTAAATGAGCAGTTCTTC.

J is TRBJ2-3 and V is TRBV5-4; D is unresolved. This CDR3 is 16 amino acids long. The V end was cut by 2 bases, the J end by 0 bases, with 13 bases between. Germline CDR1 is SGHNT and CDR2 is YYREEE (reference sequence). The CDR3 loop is CASSLGSSTSTDTQYF. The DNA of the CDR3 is TGTGCCAGCAGCTTAGGCTCCTCAACTAGCACAGATACGCAGTATTTT.

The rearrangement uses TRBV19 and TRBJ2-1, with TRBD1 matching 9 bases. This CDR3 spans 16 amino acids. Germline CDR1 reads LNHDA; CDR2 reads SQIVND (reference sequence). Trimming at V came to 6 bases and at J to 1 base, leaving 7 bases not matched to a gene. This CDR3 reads CASSRDRVESYNEQFF. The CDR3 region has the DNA TGTGCCAGTAGCAGGGACAGGGTTGAGTCCTACAATGAGCAGTTCTTC.